The 23 T cell receptor beta chains below come from one sample, sequenced in a study of T-cell memory formation after mild COVID-19. MiXCR, applied by TCRdb to the 5' RACE reads, yields one record per CDR3 protein. The data hold 350,000 to 400,000 distinct CDR3 sequences, with 13% to 15% observed a single time. The sample taken for sequencing was PBMCs or a T cell subset sorted from them (not recorded which). These receptor sequences come from a man aged 18-30 years who had mild COVID-19 (a few samples of this study predate the infection). Cell type and time point are not known.

This clonotype appeared a few times. The chain recombines TRBV7-2 with TRBJ1-3; the D gene is possibly TRBD1 (5 bases). V gave up 7 bases and J gave up 4 bases, with 11 bases separating them. Germline CDR1 and CDR2: SGHTA and FQGNSA. This CDR3 has 13 residues. The CDR3 DNA reads as TGTGCCAGCACCCGGGGGGGAGGAAACACCATATATTTT. This codes for CASTRGGGNTIYF.

This clonotype was recorded a few times. The gene calls are TRBV6-1 and TRBJ2-7; 8 nucleotides line up with TRBD1. The junction had 4 bases not matched to a gene; V was cut back by 6 bases and J by 3 bases. CDR1 and CDR2 (germline): MNHNS, SASEGT. This CDR3 is built from 13 residues. CDR3 sequence reads: CASSPTGVYEQYV. DNA of the CDR3: TGTGCCAGCAGCCCGACAGGGGTCTACGAGCAGTACGTC.

This chain links TRBV3-1 with TRBJ2-1; 8 nucleotides agree with TRBD1. This CDR3 has 17 residues. After removal of 0 bases from V and 8 bases from J, the junction contained 12 bases not matched to a gene. Looked up from germline, CDR1 is LGHDT and CDR2 is YNNKEL (reference sequence). The CDR3, as DNA: TGTGCCAGCAGCCAAGACTTCGAGACAGGGGTTTGGGATGAGCAGTTCTTC. This encodes CASSQDFETGVWDEQFF.

This clonotype appeared a few times. The rearrangement links TRBV4-3 to TRBJ1-6, with D unresolved. Trimming removed 0 bases at V and 6 bases at J, with 12 bases between. This CDR3 is 16 amino acids long. Germline loops: CDR1 LGHNA, CDR2 YSLEER. Here the CDR3 reads CASSQEAALTNSPLHF. DNA for the CDR3: TGCGCCAGCAGCCAAGAGGCGGCACTAACTAATTCACCCCTCCACTTT.

This chain joins TRBV2 and TRBJ1-1; 8 nucleotides match TRBD1. Unmatched junction bases numbered 7, after V lost 6 bases and J lost 10 bases. CDR3 length: 12 residues. The V gene's germline CDR1 is SNHLY and CDR2 FYNNEI. Here the CDR3 reads CASSLGQGGAFF. DNA of the CDR3: TGTGCCAGCAGCCTTGGACAGGGAGGAGCTTTCTTT.

This clonotype has only a few counts. CDR3 coding DNA: TGTGCCAGCAGCCTCCTTGGGAGATTAGCGGGGGGACCTAACAATGAGCAGTTCTTC. Translated: CASSLLGRLAGGPNNEQFF. The V call is TRBV7-2, the J call TRBJ2-1, with 10 nucleotides matching TRBD2. V lost 5 bases, J lost 5 bases, and 18 bases stayed unmatched. Per germline, CDR1 SGHTA and CDR2 FQGNSA. The CDR3 has 19 residues. Full variable domain (outside the CDR3, taken from reference TRBV7-2 and TRBJ2-1): GAGVSQSPSNKVTEKGKDVELRCDPISGHTALYWYRQSLGQGLEFLIYFQGNSAPDKSGLPSDRFSAERTGGSVSTLTIQRTQQEDSAVYLCASSLLGRLAGGPNNEQFFGPGTRLTVL.

The gene calls are TRBV5-1 and TRBJ2-7; TRBD1 might be the D (6 bases). The CDR3 is 15 residues long. Trimming stripped 0 bases from V and 2 bases from J, with 12 bases between. CDR1 is SGHRS, CDR2 YFSETQ, per germline. This CDR3 reads CASSLEPGQTYEQYV. The CDR3 nucleotides are TGCGCCAGCAGCTTGGAGCCGGGACAAACCTACGAGCAGTACGTC.

This clonotype showed up just a few times. This chain links TRBV6-4 with TRBJ1-5; TRBD1 might be the D (6 bases). Germline assignment: CDR1 MRHNA and CDR2 SNTAGT. This CDR3 contains 13 residues. The V gene lost 4 bases and the J gene lost 6 bases, with 10 bases spanning the gap. The CDR3 region is CASSAGAGQPQHF. In DNA, the CDR3 is TGTGCCAGCAGTGCAGGGGCTGGTCAGCCCCAGCATTTT.

This clonotype has a count of ten or more. The gene calls are TRBV20-1 and TRBJ2-3; D unresolved. CDR1 is DFQATT, CDR2 SNEGSKA, per germline (reference sequence). This CDR3 spans 11 amino acids. V lost 5 bases and J lost 6, with 9 bases in between. CDR3 residues: CSAPHVDTQYF. Written as DNA, the CDR3 is TGCAGTGCTCCCCACGTTGATACGCAGTATTTT.

This clonotype was counted at least ten times. This chain links TRBV14 with TRBJ2-1; D unresolved. Trimming removed 8 bases at V and 5 bases at J, with 4 bases between. Germline lookup yields CDR1 SGHDN and CDR2 FVKESK. CDR3 length equals 10 residues. The CDR3 DNA reads TGTGCCAGCGGGAACAATGAGCAGTTCTTC. Its translation is CASGNNEQFF.

This clonotype was counted a few times. The CDR3 ends on some other residue instead of the conserved phenylalanine or tryptophan, so this is likely a read error. It is unclear where the CDR3 begins or ends on the DNA, so no DNA is shown, and the CDR3 is as TCRdb lists it. The chain links TRBV12-3 or TRBV12-4 to TRBJ2-1; TRBD1 is taken as the D call from the table, unchecked against the DNA. The CDR3 length equals 9 residues, ends included. The CDR3 loop is CASSLADRV.

The V call is TRBV12-3 or TRBV12-4, the J call TRBJ2-2; D uncertain. V lost 5 bases and J lost 4, with 23 bases in between. The length of the CDR3 is 18 residues. The CDR3 DNA follows: TGTGCCAGCAGTCTCTCCATCGCGGTAGGGTGGCCCACCGGGGAGCTGTTTTTT. Translated: CASSLSIAVGWPTGELFF.

This clonotype came up many times. The chain is built from TRBV5-1 and TRBJ1-3; D gene ambiguous. Trimming shortened V by 0 bases and J by 0 bases, and 13 bases separated the two germline ends. The germline V gene encodes CDR1 SGHRS and CDR2 YFSETQ. The CDR3 sequence is 17 residues long. CDR3 residues: CASSLASGSSSGNTIYF. The CDR3 DNA is TGCGCCAGCAGCTTGGCCAGCGGCTCGAGCTCTGGAAACACCATATATTTT.

In its sample, this clonotype was seen a few times. This chain uses TRBV18 with TRBJ2-5; a weak D match, TRBD1 (5 bases). V was cut by 11 bases and J by 2 bases, with 12 bases left in between. The germline CDR1 and CDR2 sequences are KGHSH and LQKENI. CDR3 length: 12 amino acids. The CDR3 DNA sequence: TGTGCCTCGCGGCAGGGACAAGAGACCCAGTACTTC. This gives the protein CASRQGQETQYF.

There are a few counts of this clonotype. The J gene is TRBJ1-1, the V gene TRBV7-8; D gene ambiguous. Trimming shortened V by 3 bases and J by 5 bases, and 7 bases separated the two germline ends. Germline values: CDR1 SGHVS, CDR2 FQNEAQ. The CDR3 is 12 amino acids. CDR3 protein: CASSLGETEAFF. DNA for the CDR3: TGTGCCAGCAGCTTGGGAGAGACTGAAGCTTTCTTT.

This clonotype came up a few times. This chain connects TRBV6-5 to TRBJ2-2, with 14 positions matching TRBD2. The CDR3 is 18 amino acids. The germline V gene has CDR1 MNHEY and CDR2 SVGAGI. V gave up 6 bases and J gave up 0 bases; unmatched junction bases: 6. The CDR3 nucleotides read TGTGCCAGCAGCCAGGGGACTAGCGGGGGACCGAACACCGGGGAGCTGTTTTTT. The encoded protein is CASSQGTSGGPNTGELFF.

This clonotype was detected only a few times. V is TRBV20-1 and J is TRBJ2-1, with 11 bases that match TRBD2. The ends lost 5 bases at V and 2 bases at J; junction bases unmatched: 5. The CDR3 sequence is 15 residues long. Looked up from germline, CDR1 is DFQATT and CDR2 is SNEGSKA (reference sequence). CDR3 in DNA: TGCAGTGCTCTTAGCGGGGGGGCCCCCTACAATGAGCAGTTCTTC. Encoded protein: CSALSGGAPYNEQFF.

The DNA for the CDR3 is TGTGCCAGCAGTTTATGGCAGGGCTATGGCTACACCTTC. The encoded protein is CASSLWQGYGYTF. This chain connects TRBV12-3 or TRBV12-4 to TRBJ1-2; maybe TRBD1 (5 bases). V was cut by 2 bases and J by 4 bases, with 8 bases left in between. The CDR3 extends over 13 amino acids.

This clonotype was seen a handful of times. DNA of the CDR3: TGTGCCAGCAGTTTAGGGACTAGAGAGACCCAGTACTTC. This sequence encodes CASSLGTRETQYF. J is TRBJ2-5 and V is TRBV12-3 or TRBV12-4, with 7 positions matching TRBD2. The CDR3 is 13 amino acids. The junction had 0 bases not matched to a gene; V was cut back by 1 base and J by 4 bases.

This clonotype was recorded at least ten times. The rearrangement joins TRBV5-1 to TRBJ2-2, with 8 bases aligning to TRBD1. The V and J ends lost 0 bases and 6 bases, in that order; junction bases with no gene match: 7. Germline CDR1 reads SGHRS; CDR2 reads YFSETQ. This CDR3 is 16 amino acids long. The CDR3 loop reads CASSLGGQGTSGELFF. CDR3 nucleotides: TGCGCCAGCAGCTTGGGTGGACAGGGTACCTCCGGGGAGCTGTTTTTT.

This clonotype was counted a few times. CDR3: CSARGLKHRPTQYF. In DNA form, the CDR3 reads TGCAGTGCTAGGGGGCTTAAACACAGACCTACGCAGTATTTT. The rearrangement uses TRBV20-1 and TRBJ2-3; perhaps TRBD1 as D (5 bases). CDR1 and CDR2 (germline): DFQATT, SNEGSKA (reference sequence). The CDR3 totals 14 residues. V was clipped by 3 bases and J by 8 bases, with 18 bases between them.

This clonotype was counted many times. V is TRBV7-2 and J is TRBJ2-2; a weak D match, TRBD1 (5 bases). V dropped 2 bases and J dropped 6 bases, with 7 bases sitting between them. The CDR3 has 13 residues. Germline V gene lookup returns CDR1 SGHTA and CDR2 FQGNSA. CDR3 in DNA: TGTGCCAGCAGCTTACAGGGCTCCGGGGAGCTGTTTTTT. It encodes CASSLQGSGELFF.

The table lists this clonotype with a few counts. The V and J genes are TRBV7-6 and TRBJ2-5; 7 bases line up with TRBD2. The CDR3 sequence is 16 residues long. Germline V gene lookup returns CDR1 SGHVS and CDR2 FNYEAQ. V was pared by 4 bases and J by 1 base, with 9 bases of the junction left unmatched. DNA for the CDR3: TGTGCCAGCAGCTCCCGTGGGGGGGTCCCCCAAGAGACCCAGTACTTC. Its protein is CASSSRGGVPQETQYF. The full variable domain, with the rest looked up from reference TRBV7-6 and TRBJ2-5, is GAGVSQSPRYKVTKRGQDVALRCDPISGHVSLYWYRQALGQGPEFLTYFNYEAQQDKSGLPNDRFSAERPEGSISTLTIQRTEQRDSAMYRCASSSRGGVPQETQYFGPGTRLLVL.